This TCR beta chain was obtained from a study of blood T cell repertoires in COVID-19. Study-wide background: Collection of acute and convalescent COVID-19 samples took place in the United States, Italy and Spain.

Data came from immunoSEQ multiplex PCR; TCRdb stores just in-frame clones and leaves some out. The sample holds approximately 90,000 clones, approximately 80% seen once. The germline gives CDR1 LGHNA, CDR2 YNFKEQ. V was shortened by 3 bases and J by 0 bases, with 13 bases between the two germline ends. There are 16 residues in the CDR3. This TCR was sampled from a human donor in a cohort sampled during active COVID-19. The V and J genes are TRBV4-2 and TRBJ2-3, with D possibly being TRBD2 (6 bases). Sequenced: peripheral blood. The CDR3 DNA sequence: TGTGCCAGCAGCCAGTGGGCGGGGATAAGCACAGATACGCAGTATTTT. Its protein is CASSQWAGISTDTQYF.